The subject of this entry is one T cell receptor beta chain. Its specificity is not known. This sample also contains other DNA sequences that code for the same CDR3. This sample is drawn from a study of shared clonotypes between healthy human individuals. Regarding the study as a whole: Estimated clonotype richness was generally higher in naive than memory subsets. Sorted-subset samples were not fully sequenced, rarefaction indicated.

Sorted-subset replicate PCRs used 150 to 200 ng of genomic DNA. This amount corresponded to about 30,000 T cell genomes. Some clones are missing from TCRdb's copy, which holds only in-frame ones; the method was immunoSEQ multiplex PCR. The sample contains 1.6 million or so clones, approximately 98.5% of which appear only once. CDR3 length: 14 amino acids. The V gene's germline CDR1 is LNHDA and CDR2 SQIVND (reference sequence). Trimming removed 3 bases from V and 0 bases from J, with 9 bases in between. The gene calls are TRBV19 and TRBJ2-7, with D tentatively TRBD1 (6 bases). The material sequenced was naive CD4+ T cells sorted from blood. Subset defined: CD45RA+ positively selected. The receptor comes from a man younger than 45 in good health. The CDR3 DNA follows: TGTGCCAGTAGTATTGGCAGGGGCTCCTACGAGCAGTACTTC. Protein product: CASSIGRGSYEQYF.